A single sample gave rise to the 14 T cell receptor beta chains below, sequenced in a study of blood T cell repertoires in COVID-19. The protocol was immunoSEQ multiplex PCR, while the TCRdb copy is restricted to in-frame clones and leaves out a portion. The data contain approximately 89,000 clones, 70% to 90% of them singletons. The sequenced material came from peripheral blood. Source of these receptors: a woman between 70 and 85 years old with acute or convalescent COVID-19.

The chain carries TRBV5-6 and TRBJ2-5, with a tentative D call TRBD1 (5 bases). Trimming removed 0 bases from V and 5 bases from J, with 17 bases in between. Per the germline V gene, CDR1 is SGHDT and CDR2 is YYEEEE. The CDR3 runs to 16 residues. The chain's CDR3 is CASSLGGRQGRETQYF. CDR3 nucleotides: TGTGCCAGCAGCTTGGGGGGCAGGCAGGGTCGGGAGACCCAGTACTTC.

This chain uses TRBV4-3 with TRBJ1-2, with TRBD1 matching over 8 bases. Germline CDR1 LGHNA, CDR2 YSLEER. The J segment lost 8 bases and the V segment lost 0 bases, leaving 5 bases of the junction unmatched. The CDR3 sequence is 14 residues long. CDR3: CASSQERTGMGYTF. The CDR3 DNA follows: TGCGCCAGCAGCCAAGAGAGGACAGGGATGGGCTACACCTTC.

The chain is built from TRBV25-1 and TRBJ2-7; the match to TRBD1 covers 7 bases. Germline V gives CDR1 MGHDK, CDR2 SYGVNS. The CDR3 has 13 amino acids. V trimming: 4 bases; J trimming: 5 bases; junction bases outside the gene matches: 5. CDR3 residues: CASSVHRGHEQYV. The CDR3 nucleotides read TGTGCCAGCAGTGTTCACAGGGGCCACGAGCAGTACGTC.

This chain connects TRBV19 to TRBJ1-1; D is unclear. From germline, CDR1 is LNHDA and CDR2 SQIVND (reference sequence). This CDR3 region has 13 residues. Between the trimmed V and J ends, which lost 2 bases and 7 bases, there was a span of 11 bases. The CDR3 DNA sequence: TGTGCCAGTAGTATATCGGACGGGATTGAAGCTTTCTTT. Amino acid sequence: CASSISDGIEAFF.

This chain joins TRBV29-1 and TRBJ1-2, with D perhaps TRBD1 (6 bases). Germline assignment: CDR1 SQVTM and CDR2 ANQGSEA. The CDR3 spans 12 residues. Trimming stripped 5 bases from V and 2 bases from J, with 9 bases between. For the CDR3, the DNA is TGCAGCGTTAGACAGGAGAACTATGGCTACACCTTC. It codes for CSVRQENYGYTF. Looking up the rest from reference TRBV29-1 and TRBJ1-2 gives the full variable domain: SAVISQKPSRDICQRGTSLTIQCQVDSQVTMMFWYRQQPGQSLTLIATANQGSEATYESGFVIDKFPISRPNLTFSTLTVSNMSPEDSSIYLCSVRQENYGYTFGSGTRLTVV.

The table lists this clone with a few counts. The chain couples TRBV28 to TRBJ2-5; TRBD2 aligns across 9 bases. V dropped 7 bases and J dropped 8; count of bases not matched to a gene: 17. The CDR3 contains 16 residues. Germline-derived CDR1 and CDR2 are MDHEN and SYDVKM. CDR3 protein: CASTPGRLAVIPTQYF. The DNA for the CDR3 is TGTGCCAGCACCCCAGGAAGACTAGCGGTTATACCCACCCAGTACTTC.

V is TRBV5-1 and J is TRBJ2-5; 7 nucleotides match TRBD2. With 9 bases clipped from V and 3 bases from J, the junction kept 5 bases outside the gene matches. The CDR3 sequence is 12 residues long. Germline lookup yields CDR1 SGHRS and CDR2 YFSETQ. CDR3 bases: TGCGCCAAAAGCGGGAATGAAGAGACCCAGTACTTC. Translation gives CAKSGNEETQYF.

The sample holds a few counts of this clone. The chain has TRBV19 and TRBJ2-2; D call uncertain. Looked up from germline, CDR1 is LNHDA and CDR2 is SQIVND (reference sequence). The CDR3 spans 15 residues. Trimming shortened V by 3 bases and J by 5 bases, and 13 bases separated the two germline ends. The DNA of the CDR3 is TGTGCCAGTAGTATTCCGGAGACGAGAACCGGGGAGCTGTTTTTT. Translating gives CASSIPETRTGELFF. Full variable domain (outside the CDR3, taken from reference TRBV19 and TRBJ2-2): DGGITQSPKYLFRKEGQNVTLSCEQNLNHDAMYWYRQDPGQGLRLIYYSQIVNDFQKGDIAEGYSVSREKKESFPLTVTSAQKNPTAFYLCASSIPETRTGELFFGEGSRLTVL.

This CDR3 reads CASSLDSSGVPPREQFF. The CDR3 nucleotides read TGTGCCAGCAGCTTAGATAGTAGCGGGGTCCCCCCTAGGGAGCAGTTCTTC. This chain connects TRBV11-3 to TRBJ2-1; 8 nucleotides agree with TRBD2. This CDR3 comprises 17 residues. The germline gives CDR1 SGHNT, CDR2 YENEEA. Germline trimming cut 0 bases from V and 10 bases from J; bases unmatched to any gene: 14.

The chain has TRBV18 and TRBJ2-1; D possibly corresponds to TRBD1 (7 bases). The V end was cut by 3 bases, the J end by 4 bases, with 16 bases between. CDR3 length equals 16 residues. Per the germline V gene, CDR1 is KGHSH and CDR2 is LQKENI. CDR3 sequence: CASSPSQQGTYNEQFF. The DNA for the CDR3 is TGTGCCAGCTCACCTTCCCAACAGGGGACTTACAATGAGCAGTTCTTC.

This chain uses TRBV7-2 with TRBJ1-1, with D maybe TRBD1 (6 bases). Trimming removed 5 bases at V and 4 bases at J, with 8 bases between. The CDR3 is 12 amino acids. Germline-derived CDR1 and CDR2 are SGHTA and FQGNSA. The CDR3 region has the DNA TGTGCCAGCAGCCGGGGGGCCACTGAAGCTTTCTTT. Translating it yields CASSRGATEAFF.

In DNA, the CDR3 is TGTGCCAGCAGCTCCCGACAGGCCACCCACGGGAACACTGAAGCTTTCTTT. Its protein product is CASSSRQATHGNTEAFF. The chain uses TRBV11-3 and TRBJ1-1; D is perhaps TRBD1 (6 bases). The CDR3 runs to 17 residues. V was cut by 4 bases and J by 1 base, with 19 bases left in between. Germline CDR1 reads SGHNT; CDR2 reads YENEEA.

This chain links TRBV19 with TRBJ1-2; D gene unclear. The CDR3 is 15 amino acids. Germline V gene lookup returns CDR1 LNHDA and CDR2 SQIVND (reference sequence). The V end was cut by 7 bases, the J end by 6 bases, with 21 bases between. CDR3 DNA sequence: TGTGCCAGTACCCAATACGAGTCTGCTTCTGATGGCTACACCTTC. This codes for CASTQYESASDGYTF.

This clone was seen only once. The chain couples TRBV27 to TRBJ2-5; D might be TRBD2 (5 bases). The germline V gene has CDR1 MNHEY and CDR2 SMNVEV (reference sequence). The CDR3 consists of 14 residues. V was cut by 3 bases and J by 7 bases, with 15 bases left in between. The CDR3, as DNA: TGTGCCAGCAGTTTCAGGACTGAAGTGGGGACCCAGTACTTC. It is translated as CASSFRTEVGTQYF.